The T cell receptor (beta chain) under discussion was sequenced for a study of T cells in localized non-small cell lung cancer. General study points: Longer overall survival was seen with higher T cell density measured in blood. Heterogeneity remains possible because sequencing was limited to only one tumor region. Among the tissues sampled, uninvolved adjacent lung had the highest T cell clonality, above tumor. Within adjacent lung there appeared a median approximately 62 of the top 100 tumor clones.

Clones were sequenced by immunoSEQ multiplex PCR, and TCRdb holds only the in-frame ones, with some missing. The sample has 20,000 to 30,000 clones; more than 85% are singletons. On this clone: Its specificity is not known.

This CDR3 has 16 residues. The specimen was peripheral blood, collected before any cancer treatment. The chain is built from TRBV1 and TRBJ1-2. TRBV1 is described as a pseudogene. This sequence originates from a female donor over 55 with stage II squamous cell lung carcinoma. The CDR3 DNA sequence: TGCACCAGCAGAATCCCGGGACGCCGGGTTGGGCATGGCTACACCTTC. Translation: CTSRIPGRRVGHGYTF.